The 30 T cell receptor beta chains in this list originate from one sample, sequenced in a study of vaccination and CD4 T cells after COVID-19. Their antigens are not known. At the Johns Hopkins FTIC core, DNA taken from cultured CD4+ T cells was sequenced by way of the Oncomine TCR Beta short-read assay. Cultured CD4+ T cells yielded the extracted genomic DNA. One entry per CDR3 protein results from TCRdb running MiXCR on the PCR reads. In the table there are some 10,000 distinct CDR3 sequences, more than 25% of which are singletons. The treatment was: roughly 10-day PBMC culture with coronavirus spike peptide pools or control peptides (ViraFEST assay). Pre-COVID-19 pandemic sampling (2011-2018) yielded the unexposed donor's CD4+ T cells. The specimen was CD4+ T cells from blood, cultured in vitro. Receptors were obtained from a human donor in good health.

The genes are TRBV7-8 and TRBJ2-1; 13 bases match TRBD2. Germline CDR1 reads SGHVS; CDR2 reads FQNEAQ. This CDR3 is built from 16 residues. The V segment lost 5 bases and the J segment 9 bases; nucleotides outside the gene matches: 10. CDR3 sequence reads: CASSPRTSGRVLEQFF. CDR3 in DNA: TGTGCCAGCAGCCCCCGGACTAGCGGGAGAGTACTTGAGCAGTTCTTC.

This clonotype appeared a few times. This chain links TRBV11-2 with TRBJ2-7; D gene ambiguous. Trimming left V 1 base short and J 2 bases short, with 3 bases between. Germline lookup yields CDR1 SGHAT and CDR2 FQNNGV. The CDR3 sequence is 12 residues long. The CDR3: CASSLVTYEQYF. The CDR3 DNA follows: TGTGCCAGCAGCTTAGTGACCTACGAGCAGTACTTC.

This clonotype turned up a few times. V is TRBV20-1 and J is TRBJ2-1; 14 nucleotides align to TRBD2. J lost 8 bases, V lost 3 bases, and 6 bases had no gene match. Per germline, CDR1 DFQATT and CDR2 SNEGSKA (reference sequence). The CDR3 length is 15 residues. CDR3 amino acids: CSASPGTSGGDEQFF. CDR3 bases: TGCAGTGCTAGTCCCGGGACTAGCGGGGGCGATGAGCAGTTCTTC.

The chain joins TRBV20-1 to TRBJ2-2, with unresolved D. The V end was cut by 6 bases, the J end by 3 bases, with 14 bases between. The germline V gene has CDR1 DFQATT and CDR2 SNEGSKA (reference sequence). The CDR3 spans 14 residues. The CDR3 here is CSAVRKWDTGELFF. The CDR3 bases are TGCAGTGCGGTACGCAAATGGGACACCGGGGAGCTGTTTTTT.

This clonotype was detected a few times. V is TRBV24-1 and J is TRBJ2-1; possible D gene TRBD1, 6 bases. The V end was cut by 5 bases, the J end by 12 bases, with 13 bases between. The CDR3 consists of 12 residues. The germline CDR1 and CDR2 sequences are KGHDR and SFDVKD. The chain's CDR3 is CATSVQGLVQFF. The CDR3 DNA reads TGTGCCACCAGTGTGCAGGGGCTTGTGCAGTTCTTC.

V and J are TRBV6-4 and TRBJ1-2; D is uncertain. The CDR3 length is 13 residues. The ends were cut back, 6 bases at V and 8 bases at J, with 16 bases in the middle. Germline CDR1 and CDR2: MRHNA and SNTAGT. DNA for the CDR3: TGTGCCAGCAGCGTAGGCCCCCGTTTCGGCTACACCTTC. Encoded protein: CASSVGPRFGYTF.

The DNA of the CDR3 is TGTGCCAGCAATCCGGGACAGGGGGCGAGAAAGTACTTC. It yields the protein CASNPGQGARKYF. The chain is built from TRBV19 and TRBJ2-7; 12 bases fit TRBD1. The CDR3 runs to 13 residues. The germline gives CDR1 LNHDA, CDR2 SQIVND (reference sequence). V lost 9 bases to trimming and J lost 11 bases; unmatched junction nucleotides: 11.

V is TRBV24-1 and J is TRBJ2-1; 10 bases align to TRBD2. The J segment lost 8 bases and the V segment lost 4 bases, leaving 10 bases of the junction unmatched. This CDR3 is built from 16 residues. From germline, CDR1 is KGHDR and CDR2 SFDVKD. CDR3 loop: CATSEGELAGGYEQFF. CDR3 nucleotides: TGTGCCACCAGTGAAGGTGAATTAGCGGGAGGTTATGAGCAGTTCTTC.

This clonotype was detected only a few times. J is TRBJ1-6 and V is TRBV21-1. TRBV21-1 is shown as a pseudogene. This CDR3 comprises 19 residues. CDR3 loop: CASSKERRVGFSYNSPLHF. CDR3 DNA: TGTGCCAGCAGCAAAGAACGGAGGGTCGGCTTCTCCTATAATTCACCCCTCCACTTT.

This rearrangement joins TRBV20-1 to TRBJ1-3; TRBD1 matches at 7 bases. V was pared by 1 base and J by 0 bases, with 6 bases of the junction left unmatched. This CDR3 has 16 amino acids. CDR1 and CDR2 (germline): DFQATT, SNEGSKA (reference sequence). CDR3 sequence: CSARGEQGNSGNTIYF. The CDR3 DNA reads as TGCAGTGCTAGAGGCGAACAGGGGAACTCTGGAAACACCATATATTTT.

By its share, this clonotype is medium-sized. This rearrangement joins TRBV25-1 to TRBJ1-5; 8 nucleotides align to TRBD1. Germline-derived CDR1 and CDR2 are MGHDK and SYGVNS. The CDR3 is made up of 13 amino acids. After removal of 6 bases from V and 9 bases from J, the junction contained 7 bases not matched to a gene. The CDR3 spells CASSGQGRWPQHF. In nucleotides, the CDR3 is TGTGCCAGCAGCGGACAGGGACGGTGGCCCCAGCATTTT.

This clonotype was detected only a few times. The chain uses TRBV28 and TRBJ1-5, with no clear D. The CDR3 runs 12 residues. Trimming took 2 bases from V and 6 from J, leaving 5 bases between them. Germline CDR1 reads MDHEN; CDR2 reads SYDVKM. The CDR3 loop reads CASSLTGQPQHF. CDR3 in DNA: TGTGCCAGCAGTTTAACGGGTCAGCCCCAGCATTTT.

The chain carries TRBV27 and TRBJ2-7; D perhaps matches TRBD1 (5 bases). Germline V gene sequence: CDR1 MNHEY, CDR2 SMNVEV (reference sequence). CDR3 size: 15 residues. V lost 2 bases to trimming and J lost 3 bases, with 14 bases between them. The DNA for the CDR3 is TGTGCCAGCAGTTTAGGGGCAGGAGCCCTCTACGAGCAGTACTTC. As protein: CASSLGAGALYEQYF.

The chain links TRBV7-6 to TRBJ2-1; tentative D call: TRBD2 (6 bases). V lost 4 bases to trimming and J lost 8 bases, with 18 bases between them. CDR3 length: 15 residues. Germline CDR1 reads SGHVS; CDR2 reads FNYEAQ. The CDR3, as DNA: TGTGCCAGCAGCTCTCTCGCGGGATTTGGCGATGAGCAGTTCTTC. Amino acids: CASSSLAGFGDEQFF.

V and J are TRBV6-1 and TRBJ2-1; TRBD2 aligns across 12 bases. The V gene's germline CDR1 is MNHNS and CDR2 SASEGT. The junction had 18 bases not matched to a gene; V was cut back by 5 bases and J by 4 bases. This CDR3 is built from 20 residues. CDR3 region: CASSPRLAGARLANYNEQFF. DNA of the CDR3: TGTGCCAGCAGTCCACGACTAGCGGGAGCGCGGTTGGCTAATTACAATGAGCAGTTCTTC.

In this sample, this clonotype turned up a few times. The chain employs TRBV5-5 and TRBJ1-2; D may be TRBD1 (6 bases). CDR3 size: 15 residues. Germline V gives CDR1 SGHKS, CDR2 YYEKEE (reference sequence). V lost 0 bases to trimming and J lost 4 bases, with 13 bases between them. Written as DNA, the CDR3 is TGTGCCAGCAGCTTGGGAGGGGGTCTTGGCTATGGCTACACCTTC. The encoded protein is CASSLGGGLGYGYTF.

This clonotype was recorded a few times. The chain carries TRBV6-2 or TRBV6-3 and TRBJ1-2, with D uncertain. The germline V and J ends were trimmed by 3 bases and 3 bases, with 14 bases remaining between them. CDR3 size: 15 residues. Germline V lookup: CDR1 MNHEY, CDR2 SVGEGT. CDR3 sequence reads: CASSYAGRLYYGYTF. CDR3 coding DNA: TGTGCCAGCAGTTATGCCGGACGTCTTTACTATGGCTACACCTTC.

V gene TRBV4-1 combines with J gene TRBJ2-1, with D possibly being TRBD1 (5 bases). There are 12 residues in the CDR3. Germline CDR1 and CDR2: MGHRA and YSYEKL. Trimming removed 5 bases at V and 8 bases at J, with 10 bases between. The chain's CDR3 is CASSSKGYEQFF. In DNA form, the CDR3 reads TGCGCCAGCAGCTCAAAGGGGTATGAGCAGTTCTTC.

The rearrangement links TRBV19 to TRBJ2-2; D is possibly TRBD2 (6 bases). Trimming left V 4 bases short and J 2 bases short, with 17 bases between. CDR1 and CDR2 from the germline V gene are LNHDA and SQIVND (reference sequence). There are 17 residues in the CDR3. CDR3 coding DNA: TGTGCCAGTAGTACTCTGGGCTTAGCGGTTAACACCGGGGAGCTGTTTTTT. As protein: CASSTLGLAVNTGELFF.

This clonotype has a handful of counts. This chain joins TRBV20-1 and TRBJ2-1; possibly TRBD2 for D (6 bases). The CDR3 loop spans 16 amino acids. Trimming removed 0 bases at V and 7 bases at J, with 19 bases between. Looked up from germline, CDR1 is DFQATT and CDR2 is SNEGSKA (reference sequence). The CDR3 bases are TGCAGTGCTAGAGATTCCGAGCGTCTAGCGCGTAATGAGCAGTTCTTC. It encodes CSARDSERLARNEQFF.

The rearrangement joins TRBV7-2 to TRBJ2-1; the match to TRBD2 covers 7 bases. V shed 4 bases and J 6 bases; nucleotides not matched to a gene: 9. This CDR3 has 15 amino acids. CDR1 and CDR2 (germline): SGHTA, FQGNSA. In nucleotides, the CDR3 is TGTGCCAGCAGCTCCCAGCGGGAAAGGAGCAATGAGCAGTTCTTC. Its protein product is CASSSQRERSNEQFF.

The genes are TRBV27 and TRBJ1-3, with TRBD1 as a possible D gene (6 bases). The CDR3 runs 16 residues. From germline, CDR1 is MNHEY and CDR2 SMNVEV (reference sequence). Trimming shortened V by 6 bases and J by 0 bases, and 15 bases separated the two germline ends. The CDR3 coding sequence is TGTGCCAGCAGCCCTACTCGGACAGACTCTGGAAACACCATATATTTT. Amino acids: CASSPTRTDSGNTIYF.

This clonotype was observed a few times. V gene TRBV7-8 combines with J gene TRBJ2-3, with D hard to call. The CDR3 sequence is 14 residues long. Looked up from germline, CDR1 is SGHVS and CDR2 is FQNEAQ. V shed 1 base and J shed 1 base, with 6 bases lying between them. The CDR3 bases are TGTGCCAGCAGCTTAGTCTATCGCACAGATACGCAGTATTTT. This gives the protein CASSLVYRTDTQYF.

This clonotype was seen a few times. J is TRBJ2-5 and V is TRBV2; 8 bases agree with TRBD1. The length of the CDR3 is 14 residues. Germline values: CDR1 SNHLY, CDR2 FYNNEI. V gave up 7 bases and J gave up 5 bases; unmatched junction bases: 9. CDR3 sequence reads: CASNPTGVMETQYF. CDR3 in DNA: TGTGCCAGCAACCCGACAGGGGTAATGGAGACCCAGTACTTC.

This clonotype is medium-sized in the sample. This chain joins TRBV6-1 and TRBJ1-2; D uncertain. The CDR3 extends over 15 amino acids. V was clipped by 0 bases and J by 0 bases, with 8 bases between them. The germline V gene encodes CDR1 MNHNS and CDR2 SASEGT. As DNA, the CDR3 is TGTGCCAGCAGTGAAGCGCGGTCCGCTAACTATGGCTACACCTTC. Translating gives CASSEARSANYGYTF.

This clonotype was observed a single time. V and J are TRBV6-1 and TRBJ2-1; 7 bases line up with TRBD2. Per germline, CDR1 MNHNS and CDR2 SASEGT. The V segment lost 4 bases and the J segment 4 bases; nucleotides outside the gene matches: 7. The CDR3 is 15 residues long. CDR3 region: CASSGGPGGYNEQFF. The CDR3 bases are TGTGCCAGCAGTGGGGGACCGGGAGGATACAATGAGCAGTTCTTC.

This clonotype has a single count. The rearrangement links TRBV4-3 to TRBJ2-1, with 7 bases matching TRBD2. This CDR3 is built from 15 residues. Unmatched junction bases numbered 6, after V lost 0 bases and J lost 7 bases. Germline lookup yields CDR1 LGHNA and CDR2 YSLEER. CDR3: CASSQDFWGGNEQFF. Written as DNA, the CDR3 is TGCGCCAGCAGCCAAGATTTTTGGGGGGGGAATGAGCAGTTCTTC.

This chain connects TRBV6-2 or TRBV6-3 to TRBJ2-1; 7 bases fit TRBD2. From germline, CDR1 is MNHEY and CDR2 SVGEGT. The CDR3 totals 15 residues. V dropped 7 bases and J dropped 1; count of bases not matched to a gene: 7. The CDR3 is CASKSAGESYNEQFF. CDR3 sequence (DNA): TGTGCCAGCAAATCCGCGGGAGAGTCCTACAATGAGCAGTTCTTC.

The chain recombines TRBV4-3 with TRBJ2-5, with 8 bases lining up with TRBD2. Germline loops: CDR1 LGHNA, CDR2 YSLEER. This CDR3 has 14 amino acids. Losses at the gene ends were 0 bases for V and 4 bases for J; bases not matched to a gene: 1. The CDR3 DNA is TGCGCCAGCAGCCAAGATCTAGCGGGAGAGACCCAGTACTTC. This sequence encodes CASSQDLAGETQYF.

This clonotype was detected only a few times. This chain links TRBV7-2 with TRBJ2-5, with a tentative D call TRBD2 (5 bases). Germline loops: CDR1 SGHTA, CDR2 FQGNSA. The CDR3 loop spans 14 amino acids. V gave up 4 bases and J gave up 3 bases, with 12 bases separating them. The CDR3 DNA is TGTGCCAGCAGCTCCCGAGGAGGAGAAGAGACCCAGTACTTC. Encoded protein: CASSSRGGEETQYF.